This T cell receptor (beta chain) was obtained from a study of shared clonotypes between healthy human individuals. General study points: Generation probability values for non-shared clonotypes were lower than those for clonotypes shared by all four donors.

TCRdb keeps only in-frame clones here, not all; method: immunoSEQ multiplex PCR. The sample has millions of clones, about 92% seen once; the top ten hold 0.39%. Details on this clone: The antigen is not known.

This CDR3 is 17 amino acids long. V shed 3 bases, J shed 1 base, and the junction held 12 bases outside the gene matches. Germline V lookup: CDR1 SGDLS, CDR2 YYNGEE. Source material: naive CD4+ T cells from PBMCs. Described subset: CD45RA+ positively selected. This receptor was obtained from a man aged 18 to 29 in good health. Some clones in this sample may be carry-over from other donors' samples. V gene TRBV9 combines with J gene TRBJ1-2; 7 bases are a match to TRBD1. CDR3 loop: CASSGQSRDSHNYGYTF. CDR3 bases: TGTGCCAGCAGCGGCCAGAGTCGGGACAGTCATAACTATGGCTACACCTTC.